Listed here are 22 T cell receptor beta chains from one sample, sequenced in a study of blood T cell repertoires in COVID-19. The repertoire was sequenced with immunoSEQ multiplex PCR; TCRdb's copy has only in-frame clones and lacks some. The sample has about 100,000 clones, about 85% seen once. Sequencing was done on a sample of peripheral blood. The receptor set was obtained from a human donor in a cohort sampled during active COVID-19.

The chain joins TRBV14 to TRBJ2-2; D is perhaps TRBD1 (5 bases). Trimming left V 4 bases short and J 4 bases short, with 7 bases between. Germline lookup yields CDR1 SGHDN and CDR2 FVKESK. This CDR3 region has 13 residues. The CDR3 DNA is TGTGCCAGCAGCCCGACAGCCACCGGGGAGCTGTTTTTT. Its translation: CASSPTATGELFF.

This sequence joins TRBV19 and TRBJ2-1; TRBD2 agrees at 9 bases. Germline V gene lookup returns CDR1 LNHDA and CDR2 SQIVND (reference sequence). The CDR3 runs 16 residues. The J segment lost 2 bases and the V segment lost 1 base, leaving 3 bases of the junction unmatched. CDR3 region: CASSIGGLAPYNEQFF. In nucleotides, the CDR3 is TGTGCCAGTAGTATAGGGGGACTAGCCCCCTACAATGAGCAGTTCTTC. Looking up the rest from reference TRBV19 and TRBJ2-1 gives the full variable domain: DGGITQSPKYLFRKEGQNVTLSCEQNLNHDAMYWYRQDPGQGLRLIYYSQIVNDFQKGDIAEGYSVSREKKESFPLTVTSAQKNPTAFYLCASSIGGLAPYNEQFFGPGTRLTVL.

This chain links TRBV4-2 with TRBJ1-5, with D tentatively TRBD1 (6 bases). Looked up from germline, CDR1 is LGHNA and CDR2 is YNFKEQ. The CDR3 runs to 15 residues. The V gene lost 0 bases and the J gene lost 6 bases, with 12 bases spanning the gap. CDR3 coding DNA: TGTGCCAGCAGCCAAGAGGGGGGGCAGGGTCAGCCCCAGCATTTT. Protein product: CASSQEGGQGQPQHF.

In DNA, the CDR3 is TGTGCCTGGATTCGGGACTTTACCGGGGAGCTGTTTTTT. It yields the protein CAWIRDFTGELFF. The chain is built from TRBV30 and TRBJ2-2, with D perhaps TRBD2 (6 bases). The V gene lost 4 bases and the J gene lost 5 bases, with 11 bases spanning the gap. Germline V gene lookup returns CDR1 GTSNPN and CDR2 SVGIG (reference sequence). The CDR3 spans 13 residues.

This rearrangement joins TRBV5-1 to TRBJ1-1; D unclear. The V and J ends lost 1 base and 3 bases respectively, with 7 bases between them. CDR3 length: 13 amino acids. In germline, CDR1 is SGHRS, CDR2 YFSETQ. The CDR3 sequence: CASSLYSYTEAFF. Written as DNA, the CDR3 is TGCGCCAGCAGCTTGTATTCCTACACTGAAGCTTTCTTT.

Only one count was recorded for this clone. The V and J genes are TRBV20-1 and TRBJ2-7, with 8 bases fitting TRBD2. The CDR3 runs to 13 residues. Germline trimming cut 3 bases from V and 3 bases from J; bases unmatched to any gene: 4. Germline CDR1 DFQATT, CDR2 SNEGSKA (reference sequence). The CDR3 loop reads CSASSREDYEQYF. The CDR3 DNA follows: TGCAGTGCTAGTTCGCGGGAGGACTACGAGCAGTACTTC.

V and J are TRBV5-4 and TRBJ1-2; TRBD1 agrees at 7 bases. The length of the CDR3 is 13 residues. Unmatched junction bases numbered 7, after V lost 3 bases and J lost 8 bases. Germline CDR1 and CDR2: SGHNT and YYREEE (reference sequence). CDR3 region: CASSSPQGVGYTF. In DNA, the CDR3 is TGTGCCAGCAGCTCCCCCCAGGGGGTCGGCTACACCTTC.

This clone has a single count. This rearrangement joins TRBV5-1 to TRBJ2-2; a possible D gene is TRBD1 (6 bases). Per germline, CDR1 SGHRS and CDR2 YFSETQ. This CDR3 has 15 amino acids. Trimming left V 4 bases short and J 0 bases short, with 10 bases between. The CDR3 DNA sequence: TGCGCCAGCAGCACGGACAGACCGAACACCGGGGAGCTGTTTTTT. Residues: CASSTDRPNTGELFF.

The genes are TRBV12-3 or TRBV12-4 and TRBJ2-1; D is undetermined. The CDR3 loop spans 13 amino acids. The V and J ends lost 1 base and 4 bases respectively, with 5 bases between them. CDR3 sequence (DNA): TGTGCCAGCAGTTTAGGAGAATACAATGAGCAGTTCTTC. Its protein product is CASSLGEYNEQFF.

This rearrangement joins TRBV13 to TRBJ2-1, with TRBD2 matching 7 bases. After removal of 0 bases from V and 3 bases from J, the junction contained 2 bases not matched to a gene. Germline assignment: CDR1 PRHDT and CDR2 FYEKMQ (reference sequence). The CDR3 has 15 amino acids. For the CDR3, the DNA is TGTGCCAGCAGCTTAGGGCTAGCGGACTACAATGAGCAGTTCTTC. Translating gives CASSLGLADYNEQFF.

The CDR3 sequence is CASSTPFGSGANVLTF. CDR3 DNA: TGTGCCAGCAGTACCCCTTTCGGCTCTGGGGCCAACGTCCTGACTTTC. The chain is built from TRBV7-2 and TRBJ2-6; D is uncertain. The V gene lost 6 bases and the J gene lost 0 bases, with 12 bases spanning the gap. The CDR3 spans 16 residues. The germline CDR1 and CDR2 sequences are SGHTA and FQGNSA.

The CDR3 loop is CASSPPGGAKNIQYF. Here the CDR3 DNA reads TGTGCCAGCAGCCCCCCGGGGGGGGCCAAAAACATTCAGTACTTC. The chain has TRBV9 and TRBJ2-4, with TRBD2 identical over 8 bases. Trimming cost V 4 bases and J 1 base; bases outside gene matches: 4. CDR1 is SGDLS, CDR2 YYNGEE, per germline. This CDR3 is built from 15 residues. Variable domain in full (rest from reference TRBV9 and TRBJ2-4): DSGVTQTPKHLITATGQRVTLRCSPRSGDLSVYWYQQSLDQGLQFLIQYYNGEERAKGNILERFSAQQFPDLHSELNLSSLELGDSALYFCASSPPGGAKNIQYFGAGTRLSVL.

The chain couples TRBV27 to TRBJ2-1; 11 nucleotides agree with TRBD2. In germline, CDR1 is MNHEY, CDR2 SMNVEV (reference sequence). After removal of 6 bases from V and 0 bases from J, the junction contained 10 bases not matched to a gene. The CDR3 loop spans 18 amino acids. The CDR3: CASSPRLAGGSSYNEQFF. In DNA, the CDR3 is TGTGCCAGCAGCCCTCGGCTAGCGGGAGGTAGCTCCTACAATGAGCAGTTCTTC.

The gene calls are TRBV7-9 and TRBJ1-1, with D perhaps matching TRBD1 (6 bases). V lost 4 bases, J lost 5 bases, and 17 bases lay in between. The CDR3 has 15 residues. Germline V gene data show CDR1 as SEHNR and CDR2 as FQNEAQ (reference sequence). The CDR3 loop is CASSSAGGGWTEAFF. The CDR3 region has the DNA TGTGCCAGCAGCTCGGCGGGGGGCGGATGGACTGAAGCTTTCTTT.

Written as DNA, the CDR3 is TGTGCCAGCAGCTTAGTGGGGGGGGTGAGAGAGACCCAGTACTTC. Translating gives CASSLVGGVRETQYF. The rearrangement joins TRBV7-7 to TRBJ2-5, with 7 bases identical to TRBD2. This CDR3 is built from 15 residues. V lost 1 base to trimming and J lost 4 bases; unmatched junction nucleotides: 6. Germline CDR1 is SSHAT and CDR2 is FNYEAQ (reference sequence).

This rearrangement joins TRBV5-1 to TRBJ2-3, with 7 bases matching TRBD2. CDR3 length: 14 residues. V shed 0 bases, J shed 4 bases, and the junction held 2 bases outside the gene matches. Looked up from germline, CDR1 is SGHRS and CDR2 is YFSETQ. For the CDR3, the DNA is TGCGCCAGCAGCTTGGAGCTAGCGGCAGATACGCAGTATTTT. It specifies CASSLELAADTQYF.

CDR3 sequence: CASTVLETQYF. CDR3 nucleotide sequence: TGTGCCAGCACCGTCCTGGAGACCCAGTACTTC. The chain links TRBV2 to TRBJ2-5, with D unresolved. This CDR3 is 11 amino acids long. Deletions cut 7 bases from V and 5 bases from J, with 8 bases between. Germline V gene lookup returns CDR1 SNHLY and CDR2 FYNNEI.

The V gene is TRBV5-1, the J gene TRBJ2-1; 10 nucleotides line up with TRBD2. The CDR3 has 15 amino acids. Trimming removed 4 bases from V and 5 bases from J; junction bases left unmatched: 6. Germline V gives CDR1 SGHRS, CDR2 YFSETQ. CDR3 coding DNA: TGCGCCAGCAGCATTAGCGGGGGGCCCAACAATGAGCAGTTCTTC. It yields the protein CASSISGGPNNEQFF.

The genes are TRBV7-9 and TRBJ2-7; TRBD1 agrees at 11 bases. Germline-derived CDR1 and CDR2 are SEHNR and FQNEAQ (reference sequence). V lost 5 bases to trimming and J lost 1 base; unmatched junction nucleotides: 4. The CDR3 consists of 15 residues. The CDR3 nucleotides read TGTGCCAGCAGCCCAGGACAGGGGGCGTCCTACGAGCAGTACTTC. This translates into CASSPGQGASYEQYF. The whole variable domain, filled in from reference TRBV7-9 and TRBJ2-7, reads DTGVSQNPRHKITKRGQNVTFRCDPISEHNRLYWYRQTLGQGPEFLTYFQNEAQLEKSRLLSDRFSAERPKGSFSTLEIQRTEQGDSAMYLCASSPGQGASYEQYFGPGTRLTVT.

The V call is TRBV5-1, the J call TRBJ1-2, with 9 bases fitting TRBD1. The CDR3 is 16 amino acids. The V gene's germline CDR1 is SGHRS and CDR2 YFSETQ. V lost 3 bases and J lost 6; bases outside the gene matches: 12. CDR3 DNA: TGCGCCAGCAGCTCAGAAAGCGCGGGACAGGGAGATGGCTACACCTTC. Translation gives CASSSESAGQGDGYTF. Using reference TRBV5-1 and TRBJ1-2 for the parts outside the CDR3, the full variable domain is KAGVTQTPRYLIKTRGQQVTLSCSPISGHRSVSWYQQTPGQGLQFLFEYFSETQRNKGNFPGRFSGRQFSNSRSEMNVSTLELGDSALYLCASSSESAGQGDGYTFGSGTRLTVV.

The chain carries TRBV30 and TRBJ1-2; 10 nucleotides agree with TRBD1. Germline CDR1 and CDR2: GTSNPN and SVGIG (reference sequence). The CDR3 runs 15 residues. The ends lost 1 base at V and 5 bases at J; junction bases unmatched: 7. CDR3 amino acids: CAWSGTGTGAYGYTF. In DNA form, the CDR3 reads TGTGCCTGGAGTGGTACCGGGACAGGGGCTTATGGCTACACCTTC.

CDR3 sequence (DNA): TGCGCCAGCAGCCAAGTGTCAGGGAAGGACGAGCAGTACTTC. It encodes CASSQVSGKDEQYF. V and J are TRBV4-1 and TRBJ2-7; tentative D call: TRBD1 (5 bases). Per germline, CDR1 MGHRA and CDR2 YSYEKL. The germline V and J ends were trimmed by 1 base and 5 bases, with 12 bases remaining between them. The CDR3 totals 14 residues.